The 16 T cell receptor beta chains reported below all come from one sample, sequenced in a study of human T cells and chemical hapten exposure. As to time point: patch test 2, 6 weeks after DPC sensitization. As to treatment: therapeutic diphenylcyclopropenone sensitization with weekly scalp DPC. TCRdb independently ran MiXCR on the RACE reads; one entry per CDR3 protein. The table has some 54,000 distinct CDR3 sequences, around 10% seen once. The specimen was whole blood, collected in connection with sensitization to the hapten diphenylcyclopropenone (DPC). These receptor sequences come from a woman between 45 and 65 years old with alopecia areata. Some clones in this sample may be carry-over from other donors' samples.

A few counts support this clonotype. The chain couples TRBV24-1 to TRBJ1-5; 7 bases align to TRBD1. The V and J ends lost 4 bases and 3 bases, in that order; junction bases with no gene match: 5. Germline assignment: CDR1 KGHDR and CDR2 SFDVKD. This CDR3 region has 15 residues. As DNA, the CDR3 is TGTGCCACCAGTGACGCCGGGACAGCCAATCAGCCCCAGCATTTT. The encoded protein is CATSDAGTANQPQHF.

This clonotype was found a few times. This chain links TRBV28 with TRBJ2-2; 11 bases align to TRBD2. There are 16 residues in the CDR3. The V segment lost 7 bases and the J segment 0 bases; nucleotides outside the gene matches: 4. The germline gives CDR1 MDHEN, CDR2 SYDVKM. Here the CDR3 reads CASNSGGAPNTGELFF. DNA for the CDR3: TGTGCCAGCAATAGCGGGGGGGCCCCGAACACCGGGGAGCTGTTTTTT.

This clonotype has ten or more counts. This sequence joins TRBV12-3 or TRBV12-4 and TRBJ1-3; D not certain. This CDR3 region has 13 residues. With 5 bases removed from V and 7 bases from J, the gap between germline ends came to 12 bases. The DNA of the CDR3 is TGTGCCAGCAGTCCCACTCTAAGGAACACCATATATTTT. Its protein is CASSPTLRNTIYF.

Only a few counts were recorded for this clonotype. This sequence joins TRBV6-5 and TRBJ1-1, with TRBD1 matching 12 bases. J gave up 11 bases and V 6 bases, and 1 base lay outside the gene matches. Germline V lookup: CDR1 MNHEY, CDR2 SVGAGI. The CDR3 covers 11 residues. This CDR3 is CASRGQGAAFF. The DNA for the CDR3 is TGTGCCAGCAGGGGACAGGGGGCGGCTTTCTTT.

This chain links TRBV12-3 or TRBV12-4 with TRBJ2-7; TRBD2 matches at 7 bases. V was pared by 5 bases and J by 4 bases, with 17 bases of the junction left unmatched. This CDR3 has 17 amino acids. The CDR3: CASSPQGRSSGKYEQYF. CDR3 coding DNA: TGTGCCAGCAGTCCCCAGGGTAGGTCTAGCGGAAAGTACGAGCAGTACTTC.

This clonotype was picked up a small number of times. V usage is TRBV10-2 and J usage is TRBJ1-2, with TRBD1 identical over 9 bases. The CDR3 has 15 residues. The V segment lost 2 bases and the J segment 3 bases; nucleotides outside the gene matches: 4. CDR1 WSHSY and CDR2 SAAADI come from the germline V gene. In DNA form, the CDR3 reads TGCGCCAGCAGTGAGACTACAGGGGGCTACTATGGCTACACCTTC. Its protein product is CASSETTGGYYGYTF.

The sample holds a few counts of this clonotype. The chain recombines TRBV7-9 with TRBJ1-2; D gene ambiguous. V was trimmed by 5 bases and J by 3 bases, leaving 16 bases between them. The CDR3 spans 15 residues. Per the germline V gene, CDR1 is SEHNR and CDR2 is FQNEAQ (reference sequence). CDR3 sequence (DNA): TGTGCCAGCAGCCGCGGACCGCCTGAGGACTATGGCTACACCTTC. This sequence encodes CASSRGPPEDYGYTF.

The CDR3: CASSSGTPLRSWELFF. CDR3 in DNA: TGTGCCAGCAGTTCCGGGACTCCACTTCGAAGCTGGGAGCTGTTTTTT. The rearrangement joins TRBV12-3 or TRBV12-4 to TRBJ2-2; D perhaps matches TRBD2 (6 bases). The V and J ends lost 4 bases and 9 bases respectively, with 21 bases between them. CDR3 size: 16 residues.

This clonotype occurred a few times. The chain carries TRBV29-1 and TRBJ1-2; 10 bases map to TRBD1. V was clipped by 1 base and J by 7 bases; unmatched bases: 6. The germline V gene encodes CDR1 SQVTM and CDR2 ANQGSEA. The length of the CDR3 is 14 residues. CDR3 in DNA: TGCAGCGTTGAAGGGGACAGGGGCGAGAGTGGCTACACCTTC. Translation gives CSVEGDRGESGYTF.

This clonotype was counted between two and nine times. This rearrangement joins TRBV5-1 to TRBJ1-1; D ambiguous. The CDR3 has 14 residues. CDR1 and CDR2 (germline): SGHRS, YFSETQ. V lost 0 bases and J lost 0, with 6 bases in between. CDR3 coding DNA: TGCGCCAGCAGCTTGGACACCCTGAACACTGAAGCTTTCTTT. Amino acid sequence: CASSLDTLNTEAFF. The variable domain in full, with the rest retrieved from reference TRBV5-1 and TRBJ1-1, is KAGVTQTPRYLIKTRGQQVTLSCSPISGHRSVSWYQQTPGQGLQFLFEYFSETQRNKGNFPGRFSGRQFSNSRSEMNVSTLELGDSALYLCASSLDTLNTEAFFGQGTRLTVV.

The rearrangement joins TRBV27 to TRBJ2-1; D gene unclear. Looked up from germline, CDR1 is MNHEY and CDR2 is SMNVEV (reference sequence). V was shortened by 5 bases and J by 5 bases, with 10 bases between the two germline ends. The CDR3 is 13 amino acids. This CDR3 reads CASSPAMNNEQFF. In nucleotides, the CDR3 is TGTGCCAGCAGTCCAGCGATGAACAATGAGCAGTTCTTC.

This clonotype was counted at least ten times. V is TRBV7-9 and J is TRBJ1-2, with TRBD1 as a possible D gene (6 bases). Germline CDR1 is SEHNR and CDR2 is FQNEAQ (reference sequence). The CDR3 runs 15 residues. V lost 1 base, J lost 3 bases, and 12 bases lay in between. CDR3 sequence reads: CASSLETGTYYGYTF. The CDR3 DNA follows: TGTGCCAGCAGCTTAGAAACAGGGACGTACTATGGCTACACCTTC. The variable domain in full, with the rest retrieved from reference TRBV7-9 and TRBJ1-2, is DTGVSQNPRHKITKRGQNVTFRCDPISEHNRLYWYRQTLGQGPEFLTYFQNEAQLEKSRLLSDRFSAERPKGSFSTLEIQRTEQGDSAMYLCASSLETGTYYGYTFGSGTRLTVV.

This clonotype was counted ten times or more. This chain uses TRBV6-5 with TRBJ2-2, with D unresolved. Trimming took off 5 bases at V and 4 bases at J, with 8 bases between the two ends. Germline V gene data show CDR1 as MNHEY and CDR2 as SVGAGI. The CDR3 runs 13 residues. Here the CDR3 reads CASSTSTTGELFF. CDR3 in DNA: TGTGCCAGCAGTACCTCCACCACCGGGGAGCTGTTTTTT.

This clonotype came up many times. This CDR3 is CASSLDDRDRRYNEQFF. CDR3 nucleotides: TGTGCCAGCAGCTTAGACGACAGGGACAGAAGGTACAATGAGCAGTTCTTC. The chain joins TRBV7-6 to TRBJ2-1; 7 bases are a match to TRBD1. The germline V gene encodes CDR1 SGHVS and CDR2 FNYEAQ. V lost 1 base to trimming and J lost 4 bases; unmatched junction nucleotides: 10. The CDR3 loop spans 17 amino acids.

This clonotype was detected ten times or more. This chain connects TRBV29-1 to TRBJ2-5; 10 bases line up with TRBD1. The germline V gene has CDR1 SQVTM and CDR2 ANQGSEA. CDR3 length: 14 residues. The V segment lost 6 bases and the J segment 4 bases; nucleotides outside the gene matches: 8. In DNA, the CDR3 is TGCAGCGTCCGACGGGACAGGGGAGGAGAGACCCAGTACTTC. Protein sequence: CSVRRDRGGETQYF.

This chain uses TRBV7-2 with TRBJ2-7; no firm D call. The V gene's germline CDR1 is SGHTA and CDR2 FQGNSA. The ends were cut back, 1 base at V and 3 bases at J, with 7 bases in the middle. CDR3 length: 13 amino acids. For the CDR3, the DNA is TGTGCCAGCAGCTTAGGGTACATCTACGAGCAGTACTTC. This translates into CASSLGYIYEQYF.